This passage covers 29 T cell receptor beta chains from one sample sequenced in a study of shared clonotypes between healthy human individuals. Clones were sequenced by immunoSEQ multiplex PCR, and TCRdb holds only the in-frame ones, with some missing. The sample consists of nearly 2 million clones, approximately 94% of them appearing once. CD8 cells regarded as naive lacked CD45RO, were positively chosen for CCR7, and omitted terminally differentiated effector memory CD45RA+ cells. The specimen sequenced was naive CD8+ T cells sorted from blood. The source of these receptors is a man younger than 30 in good health.

The sample holds one count of this clone. The J gene is TRBJ1-1, the V gene TRBV15; D gene ambiguous. The CDR3 totals 16 residues. V lost 0 bases, J lost 4 bases, and 15 bases lay in between. The V gene's germline CDR1 is LNHNV and CDR2 YYDKDF (reference sequence). The CDR3 DNA follows: TGTGCCACCAGCAGAGATTTAGGAGCCCACGGCACTGAAGCTTTCTTT. This sequence encodes CATSRDLGAHGTEAFF.

The rearrangement uses TRBV7-6 and TRBJ2-7; D is uncertain. V was clipped by 2 bases and J by 4 bases, with 6 bases between them. CDR1 and CDR2 from the germline V gene are SGHVS and FNYEAQ. This CDR3 has 12 amino acids. CDR3 nucleotides: TGTGCCAGCAGCTTAATCTTTTACGAGCAGTACTTC. Translating gives CASSLIFYEQYF.

The chain joins TRBV28 to TRBJ1-4; D might be TRBD1 (6 bases). The CDR3 covers 17 residues. Trimming left V 6 bases short and J 0 bases short, with 17 bases between. Germline assignment: CDR1 MDHEN and CDR2 SYDVKM. The CDR3: CASRTNLGDTTNEKLFF. CDR3 DNA: TGTGCCAGCAGAACCAATTTAGGGGACACAACTAATGAAAAACTGTTTTTT.

This chain connects TRBV14 to TRBJ2-7; D is unclear. CDR3 length: 13 residues. In germline, CDR1 is SGHDN, CDR2 FVKESK. V gave up 5 bases and J gave up 2 bases, with 10 bases separating them. DNA for the CDR3: TGTGCCAGCAGCGGTACGGCCCCCTACGAGCAGTACTTC. Protein: CASSGTAPYEQYF.

CDR3 nucleotides: TGTGCCAGCAGTTTCACGGGGACGGGAATGAGGAACACTGAAGCTTTCTTT. Translation: CASSFTGTGMRNTEAFF. The V and J genes are TRBV28 and TRBJ1-1; maybe TRBD1 (5 bases). The germline gives CDR1 MDHEN, CDR2 SYDVKM. The CDR3 sequence is 17 residues long. V shed 3 bases and J shed 1 base, with 18 bases lying between them.

Regarding this clone: In the same sample, other DNA sequences code for this CDR3. The chain links TRBV7-2 to TRBJ2-7, with D possibly matching TRBD2 (6 bases). The CDR3 covers 13 residues. V shed 5 bases and J shed 7 bases, with 15 bases lying between them. The germline V gene has CDR1 SGHTA and CDR2 FQGNSA. In DNA form, the CDR3 reads TGTGCCAGCAGCCTCATTAGTGGGGGGGAGCAGTACTTC. This translates into CASSLISGGEQYF.

This clone was seen once. V usage is TRBV4-1 and J usage is TRBJ2-2; D gene unclear. The CDR3 spans 15 residues. Germline V gene lookup returns CDR1 MGHRA and CDR2 YSYEKL. Trimming cost V 3 bases and J 0 bases, with 8 bases left between them. This CDR3 reads CASSHRHPNTGELFF. In DNA, the CDR3 is TGCGCCAGCAGCCACCGACACCCGAACACCGGGGAGCTGTTTTTT.

In regard to this clone: At the DNA level, this CDR3 is encoded by other sequences in the same sample as well. This chain connects TRBV5-6 to TRBJ2-1; D possibly corresponds to TRBD1 (6 bases). The V and J ends lost 1 base and 6 bases respectively, with 8 bases between them. The CDR3 sequence is 13 residues long. Germline CDR1 SGHDT, CDR2 YYEEEE. This CDR3 is CASSLTGSNEQFF. Written as DNA, the CDR3 is TGTGCCAGCAGCTTGACAGGGAGCAATGAGCAGTTCTTC.

This clone was seen only once. The J gene is TRBJ2-1, the V gene TRBV28, with TRBD2 matching 9 bases. J lost 7 bases, V lost 4 bases, and 11 bases had no gene match. CDR1 MDHEN and CDR2 SYDVKM come from the germline V gene. This CDR3 has 16 amino acids. CDR3 sequence (DNA): TGTGCCAGCAGTTCGGCTCTAGCGGGGTCCTTGAATGAGCAGTTCTTC. It translates to CASSSALAGSLNEQFF.

V and J are TRBV7-8 and TRBJ2-7; the D call may be TRBD1 or TRBD2 (6 bases each). Germline lookup yields CDR1 SGHVS and CDR2 FQNEAQ. V was trimmed by 4 bases and J by 1 base, leaving 17 bases between them. There are 16 residues in the CDR3. The CDR3 DNA reads TGTGCCAGCAGCTCCACCCCCGGAGGGGGATCCTACGAGCAGTACTTC. Translating gives CASSSTPGGGSYEQYF. The whole variable domain, filled in from reference TRBV7-8 and TRBJ2-7, reads GAGVSQSPRYKVAKRGQDVALRCDPISGHVSLFWYQQALGQGPEFLTYFQNEAQLDKSGLPSDRFFAERPEGSVSTLKIQRTQQEDSAVYLCASSSTPGGGSYEQYFGPGTRLTVT.

A remark on this clone: In the same sample, other DNA sequences code for this CDR3. The V gene is TRBV4-1, the J gene TRBJ2-7, with TRBD2 identical over 12 bases. The CDR3 extends over 15 amino acids. With 2 bases clipped from V and 3 bases from J, the junction kept 2 bases outside the gene matches. CDR1 is MGHRA and CDR2 is YSYEKL in the germline V gene. CDR3 bases: TGCGCCAGCAGCCAACTAGCGGGAGGGGTCTACGAGCAGTACTTC. It codes for CASSQLAGGVYEQYF.

The chain employs TRBV7-9 and TRBJ1-2, with 10 bases lining up with TRBD1. The V gene's germline CDR1 is SEHNR and CDR2 FQNEAQ (reference sequence). V dropped 5 bases and J dropped 4; count of bases not matched to a gene: 16. This CDR3 contains 18 residues. The CDR3 loop is CASSVSGTGALGSYGYTF. CDR3 sequence (DNA): TGTGCCAGCAGCGTGTCCGGGACAGGGGCGCTAGGGAGCTATGGCTACACCTTC. Together with reference TRBV7-9 and TRBJ1-2, the CDR3 gives the full variable domain: DTGVSQNPRHKITKRGQNVTFRCDPISEHNRLYWYRQTLGQGPEFLTYFQNEAQLEKSRLLSDRFSAERPKGSFSTLEIQRTEQGDSAMYLCASSVSGTGALGSYGYTFGSGTRLTVV.

J is TRBJ2-7 and V is TRBV7-9; TRBD2 matches at 7 bases. V lost 5 bases and J lost 2; bases outside the gene matches: 9. CDR3 length: 15 residues. Germline CDR1 and CDR2: SEHNR and FQNEAQ (reference sequence). The CDR3 region is CASSPWEGRAYEQYF. The CDR3 bases are TGTGCCAGCAGCCCCTGGGAGGGTCGGGCCTACGAGCAGTACTTC. Full variable domain (missing parts from reference TRBV7-9 and TRBJ2-7): DTGVSQNPRHKITKRGQNVTFRCDPISEHNRLYWYRQTLGQGPEFLTYFQNEAQLEKSRLLSDRFSAERPKGSFSTLEIQRTEQGDSAMYLCASSPWEGRAYEQYFGPGTRLTVT.

This chain connects TRBV13 to TRBJ2-7, with a possible D match to TRBD1 (6 bases). CDR1 is PRHDT, CDR2 FYEKMQ, per germline (reference sequence). V was shortened by 4 bases and J by 6 bases, with 22 bases between the two germline ends. The CDR3 is 16 residues long. The CDR3 region is CASSSRGGTTLREQYF. As DNA, the CDR3 is TGTGCCAGCAGCTCCCGAGGGGGAACGACCCTACGCGAGCAGTACTTC.

Details on this clone: The sample has other DNA sequences that encode this CDR3 too. This chain connects TRBV27 to TRBJ1-1, with no clear D. Trimming left V 2 bases short and J 0 bases short, with 7 bases between. Looked up from germline, CDR1 is MNHEY and CDR2 is SMNVEV (reference sequence). The CDR3 is 14 residues long. CDR3 sequence (DNA): TGTGCCAGCAGTTTAGGGAGAGTGAACACTGAAGCTTTCTTT. Protein sequence: CASSLGRVNTEAFF.

This chain uses TRBV5-1 with TRBJ1-2; maybe TRBD1 (5 bases). The CDR3 totals 14 residues. V was pared by 4 bases and J by 7 bases, with 17 bases between. CDR1 and CDR2 (germline): SGHRS, YFSETQ. The CDR3, as DNA: TGCGCCAGCAGCGTTGGGCCGCAGGGTTCTGGCTACACCTTC. This encodes CASSVGPQGSGYTF.

The J gene is TRBJ2-5, the V gene TRBV27; D is possibly TRBD1 (6 bases). Germline CDR1 MNHEY, CDR2 SMNVEV (reference sequence). CDR3 length: 15 amino acids. V was trimmed by 6 bases and J by 5 bases, leaving 19 bases between them. CDR3 in amino acids: CASRSGTTTQETQYF. The CDR3 DNA follows: TGTGCCAGCAGATCCGGGACAACGACTCAGGAGACCCAGTACTTC.

The genes are TRBV28 and TRBJ1-4; TRBD1 might be the D (6 bases). The CDR3 is 15 amino acids. Between the trimmed V and J ends, which lost 6 bases and 7 bases, there was a span of 18 bases. Germline V CDR1 and CDR2: MDHEN, SYDVKM. This CDR3 is CASRSGTTLGEKLFF. In nucleotides, the CDR3 is TGTGCCAGCAGGTCCGGGACAACCTTGGGTGAAAAACTGTTTTTT. The whole variable domain, remainder taken from reference TRBV28 and TRBJ1-4, is DVKVTQSSRYLVKRTGEKVFLECVQDMDHENMFWYRQDPGLGLRLIYFSYDVKMKEKGDIPEGYSVSREKKERFSLILESASTNQTSMYLCASRSGTTLGEKLFFGSGTQLSVL.

A word on this clone: The sample has other DNA sequences that encode this CDR3 too. The chain is built from TRBV5-6 and TRBJ1-1, with 7 bases aligning to TRBD1. Germline V lookup: CDR1 SGHDT, CDR2 YYEEEE. Trimming at V came to 5 bases and at J to 4 bases, leaving 2 bases not matched to a gene. The CDR3 is made up of 12 amino acids. In DNA form, the CDR3 reads TGTGCCAGCAGTTCAGGGGGCACTGAAGCTTTCTTT. Protein sequence: CASSSGGTEAFF.

The gene calls are TRBV18 and TRBJ2-7; D unresolved. V was trimmed by 0 bases and J by 1 base, leaving 16 bases between them. Germline V gene lookup returns CDR1 KGHSH and CDR2 LQKENI. The CDR3 is 17 amino acids. The CDR3 bases are TGTGCCAGCTCACCACCGAGAGCTCTGCTCGAGTCCTACGAGCAGTACTTC. Protein: CASSPPRALLESYEQYF.

The chain employs TRBV6-5 and TRBJ2-7; 10 bases align to TRBD2. This CDR3 has 16 amino acids. Trimming took 2 bases from V and 5 from J; bases not matched to a gene: 9. Germline loops: CDR1 MNHEY, CDR2 SVGAGI. The CDR3 loop reads CASSYDPASGSNEQYF. The CDR3 bases are TGTGCCAGCAGTTACGATCCCGCTAGCGGGAGTAACGAGCAGTACTTC.

V gene TRBV27 combines with J gene TRBJ1-1, with 8 bases lining up with TRBD1. V trimming: 6 bases; J trimming: 7 bases; junction bases outside the gene matches: 7. The length of the CDR3 is 13 residues. Per germline, CDR1 MNHEY and CDR2 SMNVEV (reference sequence). The CDR3 DNA reads as TGTGCCAGCAGCCCGCAGGGGGCAGTTGAAGCTTTCTTT. This translates into CASSPQGAVEAFF.

The J gene is TRBJ2-7, the V gene TRBV4-3, with 7 bases lining up with TRBD2. With V trimmed by 4 bases and J by 3 bases, 6 bases remained unmatched. Germline CDR1 reads LGHNA; CDR2 reads YSLEER. CDR3 length equals 14 residues. The CDR3 loop is CASSPHSGGYEQYF. CDR3 in DNA: TGCGCCAGCAGCCCCCACTCGGGGGGCTACGAGCAGTACTTC.

The chain employs TRBV7-3 and TRBJ2-1; 8 nucleotides match TRBD2. CDR1 SGHTA and CDR2 FQGTGA come from the germline V gene. The CDR3 has 15 amino acids. With V trimmed by 4 bases and J by 6 bases, 8 bases remained unmatched. The CDR3, as DNA: TGTGCCAGCAGCTCCCTGATCGGGGGGGCCAATGAGCAGTTCTTC. This translates into CASSSLIGGANEQFF.

V and J are TRBV27 and TRBJ2-7, with a tentative D call TRBD2 (5 bases). Germline V gives CDR1 MNHEY, CDR2 SMNVEV (reference sequence). Trimming removed 4 bases at V and 0 bases at J, with 13 bases between. The CDR3 is made up of 15 amino acids. CDR3 sequence reads: CASSYTGSNSYEQYF. DNA for the CDR3: TGTGCCAGCAGTTATACGGGGTCCAACTCCTACGAGCAGTACTTC.

The V and J genes are TRBV11-2 and TRBJ2-1; perhaps TRBD1 as D (6 bases). There are 12 residues in the CDR3. Germline values: CDR1 SGHAT, CDR2 FQNNGV. V was cut by 5 bases and J by 6 bases, with 8 bases left in between. The CDR3 DNA is TGTGCCAGCAGCCAGGACAGCAATGAGCAGTTCTTC. It encodes CASSQDSNEQFF.

As for this clone: At the DNA level, this CDR3 is encoded by other sequences in the same sample as well. This sequence joins TRBV27 and TRBJ1-1, with D uncertain. This CDR3 has 13 amino acids. Germline V gives CDR1 MNHEY, CDR2 SMNVEV (reference sequence). V lost 0 bases to trimming and J lost 4 bases, with 6 bases between them. CDR3 sequence (DNA): TGTGCCAGCAGTTTATCGCGGGGCACTGAAGCTTTCTTT. Translating gives CASSLSRGTEAFF.

Details on this clone: Other DNA variants within this sample encode the same CDR3. The chain carries TRBV19 and TRBJ1-2; 9 bases match TRBD1. Per germline, CDR1 LNHDA and CDR2 SQIVND (reference sequence). Trimming cost V 2 bases and J 3 bases; bases outside gene matches: 1. This CDR3 has 14 amino acids. The CDR3 here is CASSITGGDYGYTF. The CDR3 DNA reads TGTGCCAGTAGTATAACAGGGGGCGACTATGGCTACACCTTC.

This chain connects TRBV6-1 to TRBJ1-5; TRBD1 might be the D (6 bases). This CDR3 region has 17 residues. Trimming removed 0 bases from V and 2 bases from J, with 14 bases in between. Per germline, CDR1 MNHNS and CDR2 SASEGT. The CDR3 region is CASSEAVGRGGNQPQHF. CDR3 nucleotide sequence: TGTGCCAGCAGTGAAGCTGTGGGCAGGGGCGGCAATCAGCCCCAGCATTTT.